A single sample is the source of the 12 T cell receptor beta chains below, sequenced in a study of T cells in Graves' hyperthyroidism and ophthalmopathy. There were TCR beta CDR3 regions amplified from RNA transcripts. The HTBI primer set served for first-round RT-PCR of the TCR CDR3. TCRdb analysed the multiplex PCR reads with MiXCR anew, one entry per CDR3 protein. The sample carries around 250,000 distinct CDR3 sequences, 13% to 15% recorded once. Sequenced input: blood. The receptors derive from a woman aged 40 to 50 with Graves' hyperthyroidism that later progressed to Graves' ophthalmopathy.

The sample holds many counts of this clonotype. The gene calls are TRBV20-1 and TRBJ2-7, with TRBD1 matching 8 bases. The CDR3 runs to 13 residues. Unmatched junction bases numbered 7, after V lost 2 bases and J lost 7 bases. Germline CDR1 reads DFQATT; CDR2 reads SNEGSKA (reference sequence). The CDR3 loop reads CSARPQGGREQYF. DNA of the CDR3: TGCAGTGCTAGACCACAGGGGGGACGGGAGCAGTACTTC.

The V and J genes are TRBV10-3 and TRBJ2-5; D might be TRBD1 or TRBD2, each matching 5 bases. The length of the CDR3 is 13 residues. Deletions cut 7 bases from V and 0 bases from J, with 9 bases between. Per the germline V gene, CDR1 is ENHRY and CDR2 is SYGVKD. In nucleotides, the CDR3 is TGTGCCATCAAAGGGACGGACCAAGAGACCCAGTACTTC. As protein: CAIKGTDQETQYF.

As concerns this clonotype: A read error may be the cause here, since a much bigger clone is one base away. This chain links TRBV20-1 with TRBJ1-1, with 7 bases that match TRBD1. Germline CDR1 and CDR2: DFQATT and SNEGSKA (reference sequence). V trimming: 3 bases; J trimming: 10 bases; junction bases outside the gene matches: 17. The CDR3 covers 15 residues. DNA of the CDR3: TGCAGTGCTAGTCGGGACAGCCGCACCTCCCTCGGAGCTTTCTTT. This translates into CSASRDSRTSLGAFF.

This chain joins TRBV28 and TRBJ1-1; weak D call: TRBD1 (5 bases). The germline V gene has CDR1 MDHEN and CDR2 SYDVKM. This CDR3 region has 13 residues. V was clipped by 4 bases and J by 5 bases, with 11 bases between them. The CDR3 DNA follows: TGTGCCAGCAGTTCGGCAGGGAGGACTGAAGCTTTCTTT. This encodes CASSSAGRTEAFF. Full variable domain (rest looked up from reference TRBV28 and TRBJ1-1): DVKVTQSSRYLVKRTGEKVFLECVQDMDHENMFWYRQDPGLGLRLIYFSYDVKMKEKGDIPEGYSVSREKKERFSLILESASTNQTSMYLCASSSAGRTEAFFGQGTRLTVV.

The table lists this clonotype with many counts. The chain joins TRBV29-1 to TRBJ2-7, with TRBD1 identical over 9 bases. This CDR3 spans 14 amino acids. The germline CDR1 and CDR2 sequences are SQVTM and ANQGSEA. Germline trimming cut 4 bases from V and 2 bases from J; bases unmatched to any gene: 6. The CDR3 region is CSVAGDREPYEQYF. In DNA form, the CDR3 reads TGCAGCGTTGCGGGGGACAGGGAACCCTACGAGCAGTACTTC.

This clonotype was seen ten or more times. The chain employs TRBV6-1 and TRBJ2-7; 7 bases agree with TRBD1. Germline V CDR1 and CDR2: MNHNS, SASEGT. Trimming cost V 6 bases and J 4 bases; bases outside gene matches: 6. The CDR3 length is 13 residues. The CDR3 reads CASRPTGLYEQYF. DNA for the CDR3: TGTGCCAGCAGACCGACAGGGCTGTACGAGCAGTACTTC.

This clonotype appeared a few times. CDR3 loop: CAWSRGTRRFLAKNIQYF. The CDR3 region has the DNA TGTGCCTGGAGTCGGGGGACTAGAAGATTCCTAGCCAAAAACATTCAGTACTTC. The chain has TRBV30 and TRBJ2-4; TRBD2 matches 8 bases. Germline V gene data show CDR1 as GTSNPN and CDR2 as SVGIG (reference sequence). V was clipped by 2 bases and J by 0 bases; unmatched bases: 12. The CDR3 covers 18 residues. The whole variable domain, filled in from reference TRBV30 and TRBJ2-4, reads SQTIHQWPATLVQPVGSPLSLECTVEGTSNPNLYWYRQAAGRGLQLLFYSVGIGQISSEVPQNLSASRPQDRQFILSSKKLLLSDSGFYLCAWSRGTRRFLAKNIQYFGAGTRLSVL.

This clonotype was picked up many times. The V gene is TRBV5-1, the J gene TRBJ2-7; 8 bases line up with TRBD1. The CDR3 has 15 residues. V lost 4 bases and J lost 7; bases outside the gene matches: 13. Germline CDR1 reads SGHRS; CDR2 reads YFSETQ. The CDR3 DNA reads TGCGCCAGCAGCACCGGACAGGGCGTGATTCTAGAGCAGTACTTC. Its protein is CASSTGQGVILEQYF.

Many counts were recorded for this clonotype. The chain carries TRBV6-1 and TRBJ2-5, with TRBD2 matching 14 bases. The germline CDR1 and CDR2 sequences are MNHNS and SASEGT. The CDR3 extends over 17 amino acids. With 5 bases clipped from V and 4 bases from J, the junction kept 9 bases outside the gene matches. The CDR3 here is CASSFGTSGRGGETQYF. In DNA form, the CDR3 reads TGTGCCAGCAGTTTCGGGACTAGCGGGAGAGGGGGAGAGACCCAGTACTTC.

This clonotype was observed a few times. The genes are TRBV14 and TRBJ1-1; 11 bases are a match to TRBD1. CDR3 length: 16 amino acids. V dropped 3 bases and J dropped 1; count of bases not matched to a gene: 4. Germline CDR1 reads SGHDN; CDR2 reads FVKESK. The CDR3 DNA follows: TGTGCCAGCAGCCAGGACAGGGGGCGCCGGAACACTGAAGCTTTCTTT. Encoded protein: CASSQDRGRRNTEAFF.

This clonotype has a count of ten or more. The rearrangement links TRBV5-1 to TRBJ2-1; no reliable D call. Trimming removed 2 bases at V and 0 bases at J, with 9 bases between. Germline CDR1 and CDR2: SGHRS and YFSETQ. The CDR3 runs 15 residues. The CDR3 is CASSLRASSYNEQFF. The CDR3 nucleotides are TGCGCCAGCAGCTTACGAGCGAGCTCCTACAATGAGCAGTTCTTC.

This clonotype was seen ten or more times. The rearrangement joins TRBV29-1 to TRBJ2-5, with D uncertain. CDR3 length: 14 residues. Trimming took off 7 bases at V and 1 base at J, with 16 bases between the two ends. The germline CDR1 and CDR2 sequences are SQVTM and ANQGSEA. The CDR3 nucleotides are TGCAGCGCCCTAAACCCTCGGCTCCAAGAGACCCAGTACTTC. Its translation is CSALNPRLQETQYF.